The source of this TCR beta chain is a study of T-cell memory formation after mild COVID-19. Study-wide findings and caveats: Chiefly within CM and EM were the contracting CD4+ clones; CD8+ ones were within EMRA. Memory sampled before infection contained some responding clones, suggesting cross-reactive memory joined.

MiXCR, run by TCRdb on the 5' RACE reads, gives a single entry per CDR3 protein. This table has approximately 180,000 distinct CDR3 sequences, roughly 16% appearing once. The CDR3 consists of 10 residues. The germline V gene has CDR1 LNHNV and CDR2 YYDKDF (reference sequence). With 6 bases removed from V and 6 bases from J, the gap between germline ends came to 3 bases. This clonotype was counted only a few times. Its specificity is not known. The chain recombines TRBV15 with TRBJ2-1; D gene uncertain. Input material: PBMCs or a T cell subset sorted from them (not recorded which). This TCR was sampled from an adult woman who had mild COVID-19 (a few samples of this study predate the infection). Cell type and time point are not known. The CDR3 is CATRGNEQFF. The CDR3, as DNA: TGTGCCACCAGGGGCAATGAGCAGTTCTTC.